These T cell receptor beta chains were read from a single sample in a study of T cells in localized non-small cell lung cancer. Some clones are missing from TCRdb's copy, which holds only in-frame ones; the method was immunoSEQ multiplex PCR. The sample has fewer than 1,400 clones; less than 20% are singletons. The specimen comprised normal lung tissue next to the tumor, sampled before any cancer treatment. The receptors derive from a man between 40 and 70 years old with stage II lung adenocarcinoma. Both conserved end residues are part of each CDR3. Each record gives: D gene, clone size, J gene, V gene, CDR3 DNA, CDR3 protein. The D gene is left open where the match is weak. For some rows the clone size is stated as once, few or many, or as a class when expanded; others skip it.

NA | NA | TRBJ2-5 | TRBV28 | TGTGCCAGCAGTTTGGCGGAACTCCAAGAGACCCAGTACTTC | CASSLAELQETQYF
NA | NA | TRBJ2-3 | TRBV6-8 | TGTGCCAGCAGTTACACCGGGACTCGAGATACGCAGTATTTT | CASSYTGTRDTQYF
NA | NA | TRBJ1-2 | TRBV6-8 | TGTGCCAGCAGATGGGGTCCGGCGGACTATGGCTACACCTTC | CASRWGPADYGYTF
TRBD2 | NA | TRBJ2-1 | TRBV7-7 | TGTGCCAGCAGCTTGGGACTAGCGGGAGTGGAGCAGTTCTTC | CASSLGLAGVEQFF
TRBD1 | few | TRBJ1-1 | TRBV11-3 | TGTGCCAGCAACCCAGGGGGACAGGGGACCACCGGGACTGAAGCTTTCTTT | CASNPGGQGTTGTEAFF
NA | few | TRBJ1-1 | TRBV19 | TGTGCCAGTAGTATTCAGGGTAGAGGCACTGAAGCTTTCTTT | CASSIQGRGTEAFF
NA | NA | TRBJ1-1 | TRBV12-1 | TGTGCCAGCAGCTCGCCAGGACATATGAACACTGAAGCTTTCTTT | CASSSPGHMNTEAFF
NA | few | TRBJ2-7 | TRBV11-3 | TGTGCCAGCAGCTTAGATCTGGGCGGGAACTACGAGCAGTACTTC | CASSLDLGGNYEQYF
TRBD1 | medium-sized | TRBJ2-3 | TRBV11-3 | TGTGCCAGCACCGCCGCGGGACAGGGGAGCACAGATACGCAGTATTTT | CASTAAGQGSTDTQYF
NA | once | TRBJ1-4 | TRBV9 | TGTGCCAGCAGCGTAGATCCGGGGGGGACTAATGAAAAACTGTTTTTT | CASSVDPGGTNEKLFF
TRBD2 | few | TRBJ2-1 | TRBV11-3 | TGTGCCAGCAGCCAGAGGGTAGCGGGAGTCGGAGGCAATGAGCAGTTCTTC | CASSQRVAGVGGNEQFF
TRBD1 | NA | TRBJ2-3 | TRBV6-8 | TGTGCCAGCAGTTTGGTTCAGGGGGCGCCGGATACGCAGTATTTT | CASSLVQGAPDTQYF
NA | NA | TRBJ2-7 | TRBV9 | TGTGCCAGCAGTGAAACTGGGTACGAGCAGTACTTC | CASSETGYEQYF
TRBD1 | NA | TRBJ1-2 | TRBV19 | TGTGCCAGTAGTAAAGACAGGGCCTATGGCTACACCTTC | CASSKDRAYGYTF
TRBD1 | medium-sized | TRBJ2-5 | TRBV6-8 | TGTGCCAGCAGTTACTCACAGGGGGTTCAGGAGACCCAGTACTTC | CASSYSQGVQETQYF
TRBD1 | medium-sized | TRBJ1-1 | TRBV11-3 | TGTGCCAGCAGCTTGAGGACAGGTCGAGGGAACACTGAAGCTTTCTTT | CASSLRTGRGNTEAFF
TRBD2 | NA | TRBJ2-3 | TRBV9 | TGTGCCAGCAGCACGGGACTAGCGGGAGGGATGGGCGAGACAGATACGCAGTATTTT | CASSTGLAGGMGETDTQYF
NA | NA | TRBJ2-7 | TRBV11-3 | TGTGCCAGCAGCTTGCGGGACTCGAGCTCCTACGAGCAGTACTTC | CASSLRDSSSYEQYF
TRBD2 | few | TRBJ2-1 | TRBV6-8 | TGTGCCAGCACCGTTTCACTAGCGGGAGGTTACAATGAGCAGTTCTTC | CASTVSLAGGYNEQFF
TRBD2 | NA | TRBJ2-1 | TRBV11-3 | TGTGCCAGCAGCTTAGGTCCTAGCGGGGGGTACAATGAGCAGTTCTTC | CASSLGPSGGYNEQFF
NA | NA | TRBJ2-5 | TRBV9 | TGTGCCAGCAGCCCCCAGAACCAAGAGACCCAGTACTTC | CASSPQNQETQYF
TRBD1 | few | TRBJ2-3 | TRBV28 | TGTGCCAGCAGTGCCACAGGGGGCTCAAGCACAGATACGCAGTATTTT | CASSATGGSSTDTQYF
TRBD2 | NA | TRBJ2-3 | TRBV6-7 | TGTGCCAGCAGTCGCGGGAGTGGAGGAGATACGCAGTATTTT | CASSRGSGGDTQYF
NA | few | TRBJ1-2 | TRBV28 | TGTGCCAGCACCTTAGGCGGGGCTGAGTCTAACTATGGCTACACCTTC | CASTLGGAESNYGYTF
NA | large | TRBJ2-1 | TRBV15 | TGTGCCACCAGCAGGGGGGCTGGGGACAATGAGCAGTTCTTC | CATSRGAGDNEQFF
NA | NA | TRBJ2-1 | TRBV1 | TGCGCCAGCAGCCATATTAGCGGGAGCCATGAGCAGTTCTTC | CASSHISGSHEQFF
NA | few | TRBJ2-7 | TRBV6-8 | TGTGCCAGCATCGGGCGGGGACCCCCCTACGAGCAGTACTTC | CASIGRGPPYEQYF
NA | NA | TRBJ2-1 | TRBV19 | TGTGCCTCGAATTGGGGGCGGGGAAACAATGAGCAGTTCTTC | CASNWGRGNNEQFF
TRBD1 | NA | TRBJ1-2 | TRBV30 | TGTGCCTGGAGGGAGACAGGGAACTATGGCTACACCTTC | CAWRETGNYGYTF
TRBD1 | NA | TRBJ2-2 | TRBV6-8 | TGTGCCAGCAGCTCACAGGGGGCGCAGGGTACCGGGGAGCTGTTTTTT | CASSSQGAQGTGELFF
NA | few | TRBJ1-2 | TRBV11-3 | TGTGCCAGCGGACCGTCTATCTCGCGAAAGACCTATGGCTACACCTTC | CASGPSISRKTYGYTF
NA | NA | TRBJ1-2 | TRBV18 | TGTGCCAGCTCACCAGGGTCTCAGGACTATGGCTACACCTTC | CASSPGSQDYGYTF
NA | NA | TRBJ2-2 | TRBV11-3 | TGTGCCAGCACCCTTAGGAATTCGGCCGGGGAGCTGTTTTTT | CASTLRNSAGELFF
NA | few | TRBJ1-5 | TRBV11-3 | TGTGCCAGCAGCTTAAATGGGCCTGGCAATCAGCCCCAGCATTTT | CASSLNGPGNQPQHF
NA | medium-sized | TRBJ2-2 | TRBV12-5 | TGTGCCAGCCGTCGTCAGGGCACCGGGGAGCTGTTTTTT | CASRRQGTGELFF
TRBD1 | NA | TRBJ2-5 | TRBV23-1 | TGCGCCAGCAGCCAAGGACAGGGATCAACCCAGTACTTC | CASSQGQGSTQYF
TRBD1 | medium-sized | TRBJ2-2 | TRBV12-5 | TGTGCCAGCACCACGGGTGGCACAGGGGGCACCGGGGAGCTGTTTTTT | CASTTGGTGGTGELFF
TRBD1 | NA | TRBJ1-1 | TRBV19 | TGTGCCAGTACCCTCTCGATCAGGCAGGGGGCACAACTCGGGTTGAACACTGAAGCTTTCTTT | CASTLSIRQGAQLGLNTEAFF
NA | few | TRBJ2-5 | TRBV9 | TGTGCCAGCAGTGATAGCGTGGAGACCCAGTACTTC | CASSDSVETQYF
TRBD1 | few | TRBJ1-6 | TRBV11-3 | TGTGCCAGCAGCGTGGACAGGGGGCTTAATTCACCCCTCCACTTT | CASSVDRGLNSPLHF
NA | few | TRBJ2-3 | TRBV19 | TGTGCCAGTAGTATAGTCTACCCTCCAATCGATCTAGTAACGCAGTATTTT | CASSIVYPPIDLVTQYF
TRBD2 | NA | TRBJ2-3 | TRBV12-5 | TGTGCTAGTGGTCAAAGGATTGGCGGGAGTACAGATACGCAGTATTTT | CASGQRIGGSTDTQYF
NA | medium-sized | TRBJ1-2 | TRBV11-3 | TGTGCCAGCAGCTTAATAGGCAGGGGATTCTATGGCTACACCTTC | CASSLIGRGFYGYTF
NA | NA | TRBJ2-5 | TRBV11-3 | TGTGCCAGCAGCGCATCAGGGCTGGGAGAGACCCAGTACTTC | CASSASGLGETQYF
TRBD1 | NA | TRBJ2-3 | TRBV10-2 | TGCGCCAGCAGTGAGGGGACAGGCTTGGGTATCACAGATACGCAGTATTTT | CASSEGTGLGITDTQYF
NA | NA | TRBJ2-6 | TRBV9 | TGTGCCAGCAGGAAGAGCTCTGGGGCCAACGTCCTGACTTTC | CASRKSSGANVLTF
NA | NA | TRBJ2-3 | TRBV14 | TGTGCCAGCAGCGCGGGTGCGAGGGGGGCTACGCAGTATTTT | CASSAGARGATQYF
NA | NA | TRBJ1-4 | TRBV25-1 | TGTGCCAGCAGTGAGTCAACAGGACTCAATGAAAAACTGTTTTTT | CASSESTGLNEKLFF
TRBD1 | medium-sized | TRBJ1-3 | TRBV11-3 | TGTGCCAGCAGCCGCCCGGACAGGGGAGGTGGAAACACCATATATTTT | CASSRPDRGGGNTIYF
TRBD1 | NA | TRBJ2-7 | TRBV15 | TGTGCCACCAGCAGAGGACAGGGGGCAGGCTACGAGCAGTACTTC | CATSRGQGAGYEQYF
NA | few | TRBJ2-2 | TRBV9 | TGTGCCAGCAGTATTACCCCCTCGGACACCGGGGAGCTGTTTTTT | CASSITPSDTGELFF
NA | once | TRBJ2-1 | TRBV18 | TGTGCCAGCTCACCACCAAACACAGGCAGGGATAATGAGCAGTTCTTC | CASSPPNTGRDNEQFF
NA | NA | TRBJ2-1 | TRBV6-8 | TGTGCCAGCAGGAAGGACAGCTCCTCCTACAATGAGCAGTTCTTC | CASRKDSSSYNEQFF
NA | few | TRBJ1-1 | TRBV28 | TGTGCCAGCAAGAAATTCATGAACACTGAAGCTTTCTTT | CASKKFMNTEAFF
NA | NA | TRBJ1-3 | TRBV1 | TGCGCCAGCAGCCCTTCCGTTTCGAGCTCTGGAAACACCATATATTTT | CASSPSVSSSGNTIYF
NA | NA | TRBJ2-6 | TRBV5-1 | TGCGCCAGCAGCTTCGGGGGCGCTGGGGCCAACGTCCTGACTTTC | CASSFGGAGANVLTF
NA | NA | TRBJ1-1 | TRBV7-2 | TGTGCCAGCAGCTTCGCCACGAACACTGAAGCTTTCTTT | CASSFATNTEAFF
TRBD2 | few | TRBJ2-7 | TRBV11-3 | TGTGCCAGCAGCTTAGTTGCGGGAGAGGTCCACGAGCAGTACTTC | CASSLVAGEVHEQYF
TRBD1 | large | TRBJ2-2 | TRBV15 | TGTGCCACCAGCAGTCGGGACAGTAACACCGGGGAGCTGTTTTTT | CATSSRDSNTGELFF